The 7 T cell receptor beta chains listed next were all sequenced from one sample in a study of identical twins. TCRdb recomputed calls from the 5' RACE reads with MiXCR, one row per CDR3 protein. The sample contains 200,000 to 300,000 distinct CDR3 sequences, under 12% of which appear only once. Material for sequencing was memory T cells sorted from blood. These receptors originate from a man aged 50-60 years in good health.

This clonotype was detected many times. J is TRBJ2-7 and V is TRBV7-2, with 8 nucleotides matching TRBD2. CDR3 length equals 13 residues. Germline CDR1 SGHTA, CDR2 FQGNSA. V trimming: 4 bases; J trimming: 3 bases; junction bases outside the gene matches: 2. CDR3 sequence reads: CASSWGLGYEQYF. CDR3 DNA sequence: TGTGCCAGCAGCTGGGGACTAGGCTACGAGCAGTACTTC.

This clonotype was counted ten times or more. The chain couples TRBV20-1 to TRBJ1-5; 7 bases fit TRBD1. There are 15 residues in the CDR3. V gave up 1 base and J gave up 2 bases; unmatched junction bases: 5. Germline V gene data show CDR1 as DFQATT and CDR2 as SNEGSKA (reference sequence). The chain's CDR3 is CSARGTGGGNQPQHF. The CDR3 nucleotides are TGCAGTGCTAGAGGGACAGGTGGGGGCAATCAGCCCCAGCATTTT.

A few counts support this clonotype. This sequence joins TRBV29-1 and TRBJ2-7, with a possible D match to TRBD2 (5 bases). Trimming removed 7 bases from V and 6 bases from J, with 16 bases in between. This CDR3 has 12 amino acids. The V gene's germline CDR1 is SQVTM and CDR2 ANQGSEA. The CDR3 reads CSARAQNGEQYF. DNA of the CDR3: TGCAGCGCGAGGGCCCAGAACGGCGAGCAGTACTTC.

The CDR3 loop reads CASLGLATYEQYF. The CDR3 coding sequence is TGTGCCAGCCTCGGACTAGCAACGTACGAGCAGTACTTC. The V call is TRBV6-2 or TRBV6-3, the J call TRBJ2-7; 8 bases line up with TRBD2. V lost 8 bases to trimming and J lost 4 bases; unmatched junction nucleotides: 7. This CDR3 region has 13 residues. In germline, CDR1 is MNHEY, CDR2 SVGEGT.

This clonotype was picked up many times. The rearrangement links TRBV28 to TRBJ2-7; D remains unclear. The germline V gene encodes CDR1 MDHEN and CDR2 SYDVKM. V was shortened by 3 bases and J by 0 bases, with 9 bases between the two germline ends. The CDR3 is 14 amino acids. DNA of the CDR3: TGTGCCAGCAGTTTTGGGTTCGGCTCCTACGAGCAGTACTTC. Its protein is CASSFGFGSYEQYF.

This clonotype was seen at least ten times. V and J are TRBV20-1 and TRBJ2-7; D might be TRBD1 or TRBD2, each matching 5 bases. The CDR3 runs 15 residues. Trimming pared 2 bases from V and 0 bases from J, leaving 14 bases between. Germline V gives CDR1 DFQATT, CDR2 SNEGSKA (reference sequence). The CDR3 region is CSARSVGDGSYEQYF. The CDR3 DNA reads TGCAGTGCTAGATCCGTTGGGGACGGCTCCTACGAGCAGTACTTC.

This clonotype has a count of ten or more. V gene TRBV7-9 combines with J gene TRBJ2-7; D not resolved. This CDR3 has 15 amino acids. CDR1 SEHNR and CDR2 FQNEAQ come from the germline V gene (reference sequence). Trimming pared 0 bases from V and 4 bases from J, leaving 13 bases between. This chain's CDR3 is CASSLAHGSSYEQYF. CDR3 sequence (DNA): TGTGCCAGCAGCTTAGCGCACGGCAGCTCGTACGAGCAGTACTTC.